The source of this T cell receptor beta chain is a study of response to subunit inactivated influenza vaccine. Study outcomes and limitations: T cells newly recruited by each seasonal influenza vaccination are few, the authors suggested.

V dropped 2 bases and J dropped 2 bases, with 7 bases sitting between them. Germline V gene data show CDR1 as SGHAT and CDR2 as FQNNGV. CDR3 size: 14 residues. In its sample, this clonotype was seen a few times. Its antigen is unknown. TCRdb passed the RT-PCR reads through MiXCR, listing each CDR3 protein once. Altogether 800,000 to 1,000,000 distinct CDR3 sequences are present, 20% to 25% being singletons, with the ten largest covering roughly 10%. The input for sequencing was PBMCs from blood, taken more than 4 days after vaccination. This TCR was recovered from a man over 45 who received an inactivated influenza vaccine. The chain joins TRBV11-2 to TRBJ2-1; D gene uncertain. The CDR3 sequence: CASSLSNPYNEQFF. CDR3 coding DNA: TGTGCCAGCAGCTTAAGTAACCCCTACAATGAGCAGTTCTTC.